This entry is about one T cell receptor beta chain. Its cognate antigen is unknown. Generated by immunoSEQ multiplex PCR, the TCRdb table keeps only in-frame clones and is missing some. Of roughly 48,000 clones listed, around nine tenths are singletons. The time point: cycle 4 day 1 (C4D1), after more than five weeks of nivolumab. Exposure to brentuximab vedotin varied, and each patient had relapsed following autologous stem cell transplantation. The data stem from a study of PD-1 blockade in classical Hodgkin lymphoma. V lost 5 bases to trimming and J lost 7 bases, with 14 bases between them. The CDR3 has 14 residues. In germline, CDR1 is SEHNR, CDR2 FQNEAQ (reference sequence). Overall study findings and caveats: Those patients who began receiving nivolumab less than 1 year after ASCT had lower diversity, and they were excluded. Newly diagnosed patients were said to have less baseline TCR diversity than healthy donors did. By C4D1, diversity of CD4+ TCRs had risen significantly, whereas that of CD8+ TCRs had not. Complete responders matched newly diagnosed patients in baseline diversity.

The chain has TRBV7-9 and TRBJ1-4; a weak D match, TRBD1 (5 bases). This TCR was recovered from a human donor with classical Hodgkin lymphoma. The specimen was peripheral blood mononuclear cells (PBMCs), collected before the fourth cycle of nivolumab. The CDR3 sequence is CASSTGTGPEKLFF. The DNA for the CDR3 is TGTGCCAGCAGCACCGGGACTGGGCCTGAAAAACTGTTTTTT.